This T cell receptor (beta chain) derives from a study of identifying expanded T cells in peripheral blood. Assay used: immunoSEQ multiplex PCR; TCRdb lists only in-frame clones, some missing. The table records 100,000 to 150,000 clones, roughly 80% of them present only once. Study results and caveats: Two-week clone count variance significantly increased as total template count grew. Differentially abundant clones: approximately 1.3 between replicates, 16.4 at around 2 weeks, roughly 18 at four.

Healthy donors had no documented immune events, such as infections, while sampled. The CDR3 consists of 13 residues. Per germline, CDR1 MGHDK and CDR2 SYGVNS. With 6 bases removed from V and 7 bases from J, the gap between germline ends came to 12 bases. In regard to this clone: Its antigen is as yet unknown.

The TCR originated in a person aged 18-70 years in good health. Source material: blood. The chain carries TRBV25-1 and TRBJ2-2; the D gene is possibly TRBD1 (6 bases). CDR3 protein: CASRARGGGELFF. In DNA, the CDR3 is TGTGCCAGCAGGGCCAGGGGCGGCGGGGAGCTGTTTTTT.